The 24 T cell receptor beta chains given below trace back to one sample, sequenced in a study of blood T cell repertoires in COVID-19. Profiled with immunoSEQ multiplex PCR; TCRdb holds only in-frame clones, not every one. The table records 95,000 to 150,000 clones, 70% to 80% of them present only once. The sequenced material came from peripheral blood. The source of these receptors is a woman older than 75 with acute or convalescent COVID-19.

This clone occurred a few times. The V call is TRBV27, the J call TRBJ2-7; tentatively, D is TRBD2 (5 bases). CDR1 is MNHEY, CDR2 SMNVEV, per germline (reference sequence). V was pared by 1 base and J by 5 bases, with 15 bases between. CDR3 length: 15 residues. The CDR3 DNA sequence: TGTGCCAGCAGTTTATTCGGGGTTCAGACGAACGAGCAGTACTTC. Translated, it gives CASSLFGVQTNEQYF.

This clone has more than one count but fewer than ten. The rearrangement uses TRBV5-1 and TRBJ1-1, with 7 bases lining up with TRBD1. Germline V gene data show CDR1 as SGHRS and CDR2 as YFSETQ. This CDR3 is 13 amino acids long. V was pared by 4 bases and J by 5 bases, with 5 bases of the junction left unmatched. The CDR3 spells CASSVAQGTEAFF. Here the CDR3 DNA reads TGCGCCAGCAGCGTGGCACAGGGGACTGAAGCTTTCTTT.

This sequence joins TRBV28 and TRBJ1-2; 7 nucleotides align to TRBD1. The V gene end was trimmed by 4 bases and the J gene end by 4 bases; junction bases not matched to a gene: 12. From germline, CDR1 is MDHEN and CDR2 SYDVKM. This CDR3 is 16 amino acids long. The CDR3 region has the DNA TGTGCCAGCAGTTCCTCCGGGACAGATAAAGTCTATGGCTACACCTTC. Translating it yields CASSSSGTDKVYGYTF.

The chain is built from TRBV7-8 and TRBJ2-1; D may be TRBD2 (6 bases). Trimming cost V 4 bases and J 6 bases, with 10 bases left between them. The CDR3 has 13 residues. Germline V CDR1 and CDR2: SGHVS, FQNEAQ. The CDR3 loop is CASSSRDSNEQFF. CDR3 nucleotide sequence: TGTGCCAGCAGCTCCCGGGACTCCAATGAGCAGTTCTTC.

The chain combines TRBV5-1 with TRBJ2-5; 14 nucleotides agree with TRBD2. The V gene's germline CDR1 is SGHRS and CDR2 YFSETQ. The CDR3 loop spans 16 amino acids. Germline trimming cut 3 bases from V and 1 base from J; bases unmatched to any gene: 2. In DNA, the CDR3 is TGCGCCAGCAGCTGGGGGACTAGCGGGGGCCAAGAGACCCAGTACTTC. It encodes CASSWGTSGGQETQYF.

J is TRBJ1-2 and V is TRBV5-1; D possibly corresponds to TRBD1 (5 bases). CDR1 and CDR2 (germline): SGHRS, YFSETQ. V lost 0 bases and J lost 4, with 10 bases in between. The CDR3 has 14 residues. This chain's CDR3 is CASSLDGGSYGYTF. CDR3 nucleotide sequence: TGCGCCAGCAGCTTGGACGGGGGATCCTATGGCTACACCTTC.

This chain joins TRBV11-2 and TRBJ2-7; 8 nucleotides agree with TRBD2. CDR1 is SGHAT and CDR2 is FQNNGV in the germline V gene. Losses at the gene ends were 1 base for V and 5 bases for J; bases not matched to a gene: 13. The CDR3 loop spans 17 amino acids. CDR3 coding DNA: TGTGCCAGCAGCTTAGGGCCCTCGGACGGGAGGGCGGACGAGCAGTACTTC. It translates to CASSLGPSDGRADEQYF.

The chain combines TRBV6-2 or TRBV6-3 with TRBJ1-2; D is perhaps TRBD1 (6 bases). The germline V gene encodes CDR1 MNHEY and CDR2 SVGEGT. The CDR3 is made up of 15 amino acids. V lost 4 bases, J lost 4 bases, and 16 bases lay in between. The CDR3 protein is CASSLGALRGYGYTF. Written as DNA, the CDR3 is TGTGCCAGCAGTTTGGGGGCACTCCGAGGCTATGGCTACACCTTC.

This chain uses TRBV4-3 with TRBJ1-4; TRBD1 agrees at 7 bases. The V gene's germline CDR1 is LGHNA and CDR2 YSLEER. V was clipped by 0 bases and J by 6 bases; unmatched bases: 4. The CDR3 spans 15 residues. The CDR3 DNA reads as TGCGCCAGCAGCCAAGACTCAGGGGGAGATGAAAAACTGTTTTTT. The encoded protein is CASSQDSGGDEKLFF.

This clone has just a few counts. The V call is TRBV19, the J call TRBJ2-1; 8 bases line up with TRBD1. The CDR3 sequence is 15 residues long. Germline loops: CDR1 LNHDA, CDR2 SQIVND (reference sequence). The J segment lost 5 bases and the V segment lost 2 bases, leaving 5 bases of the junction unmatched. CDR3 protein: CASSIRQGIHNEQFF. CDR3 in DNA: TGTGCCAGTAGTATAAGACAGGGGATCCACAATGAGCAGTTCTTC.

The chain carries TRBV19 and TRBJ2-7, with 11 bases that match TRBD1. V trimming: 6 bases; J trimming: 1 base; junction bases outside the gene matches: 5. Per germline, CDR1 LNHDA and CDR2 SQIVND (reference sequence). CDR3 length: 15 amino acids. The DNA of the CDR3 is TGTGCCAGTAGCCTCGGGACAGGGGGATCCTACGAGCAGTACTTC. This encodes CASSLGTGGSYEQYF.

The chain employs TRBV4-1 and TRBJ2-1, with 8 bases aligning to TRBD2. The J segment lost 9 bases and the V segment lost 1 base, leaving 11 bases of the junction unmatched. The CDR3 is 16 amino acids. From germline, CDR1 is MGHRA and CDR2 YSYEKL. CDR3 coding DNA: TGCGCCAGCAGCCAAGGTCTGGGACTAGTTCACAGTGAGCAGTTCTTC. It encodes CASSQGLGLVHSEQFF.

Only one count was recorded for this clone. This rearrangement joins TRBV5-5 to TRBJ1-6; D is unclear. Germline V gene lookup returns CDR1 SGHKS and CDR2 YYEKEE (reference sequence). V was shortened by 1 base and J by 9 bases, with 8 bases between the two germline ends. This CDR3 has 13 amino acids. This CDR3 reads CASSLQIGSPLHF. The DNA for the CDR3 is TGTGCCAGCAGCTTGCAAATCGGTTCACCCCTCCACTTT.

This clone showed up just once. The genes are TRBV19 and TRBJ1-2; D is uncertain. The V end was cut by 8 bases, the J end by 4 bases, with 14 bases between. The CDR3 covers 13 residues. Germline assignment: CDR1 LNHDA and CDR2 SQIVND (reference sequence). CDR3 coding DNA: TGTGCCAGTGCCGCCAGAATAAGCTATGGCTACACCTTC. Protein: CASAARISYGYTF.

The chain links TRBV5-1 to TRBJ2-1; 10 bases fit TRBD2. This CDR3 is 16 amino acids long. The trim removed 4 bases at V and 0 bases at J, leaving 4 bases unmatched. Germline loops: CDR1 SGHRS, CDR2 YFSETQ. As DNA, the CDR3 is TGCGCCAGCAGCCTAAGCGGGAGGGGCTCCTACAATGAGCAGTTCTTC. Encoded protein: CASSLSGRGSYNEQFF.

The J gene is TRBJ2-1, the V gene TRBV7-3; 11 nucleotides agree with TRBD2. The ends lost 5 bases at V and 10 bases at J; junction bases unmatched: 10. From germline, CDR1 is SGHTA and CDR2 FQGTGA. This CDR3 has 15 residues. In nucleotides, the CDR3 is TGTGCCAGCAGCCCACTAGCGGGGGTCCTGTACGAGCAGTTCTTC. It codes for CASSPLAGVLYEQFF.

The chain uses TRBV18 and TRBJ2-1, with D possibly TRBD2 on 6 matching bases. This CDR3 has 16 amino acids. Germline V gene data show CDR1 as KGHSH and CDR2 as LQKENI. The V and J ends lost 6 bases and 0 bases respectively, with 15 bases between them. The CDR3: CASSLGLPSSYNEQFF. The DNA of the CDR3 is TGTGCCAGCTCCTTGGGACTCCCAAGCTCCTACAATGAGCAGTTCTTC.

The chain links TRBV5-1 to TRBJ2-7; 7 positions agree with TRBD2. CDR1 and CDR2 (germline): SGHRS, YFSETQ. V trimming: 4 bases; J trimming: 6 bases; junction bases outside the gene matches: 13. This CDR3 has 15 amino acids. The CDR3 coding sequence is TGCGCCAGCAGCCTCCGCACCGGGACTATATCCGAGCAGTACTTC. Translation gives CASSLRTGTISEQYF.

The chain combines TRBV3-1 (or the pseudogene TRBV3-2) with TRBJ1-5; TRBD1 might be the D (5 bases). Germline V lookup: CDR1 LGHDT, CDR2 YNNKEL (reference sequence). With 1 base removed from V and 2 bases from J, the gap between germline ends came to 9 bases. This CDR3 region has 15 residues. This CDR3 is CASSQGAGRNQPQHF. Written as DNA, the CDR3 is TGTGCCAGCAGCCAAGGGGCAGGGCGCAATCAGCCCCAGCATTTT.

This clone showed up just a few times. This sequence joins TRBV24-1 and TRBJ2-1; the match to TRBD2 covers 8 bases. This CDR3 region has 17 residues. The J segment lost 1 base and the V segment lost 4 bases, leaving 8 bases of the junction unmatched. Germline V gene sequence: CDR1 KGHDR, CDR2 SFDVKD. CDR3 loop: CATSDPGGGGSYNEQFF. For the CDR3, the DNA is TGTGCCACCAGTGACCCCGGGGGGGGTGGTTCCTACAATGAGCAGTTCTTC.

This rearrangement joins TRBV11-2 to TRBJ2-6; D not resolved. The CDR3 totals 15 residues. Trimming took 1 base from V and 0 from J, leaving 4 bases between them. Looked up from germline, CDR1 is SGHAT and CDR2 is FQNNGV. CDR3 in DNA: TGTGCCAGCAGCTTAGTGCGCTCTGGGGCCAACGTCCTGACTTTC. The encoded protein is CASSLVRSGANVLTF.

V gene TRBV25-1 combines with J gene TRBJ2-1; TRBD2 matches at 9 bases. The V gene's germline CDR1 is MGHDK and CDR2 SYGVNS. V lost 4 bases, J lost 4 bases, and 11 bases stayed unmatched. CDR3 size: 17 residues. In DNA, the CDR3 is TGTGCCAGCAGTGGACCCTCCCTAGCGGGGATTTACAATGAGCAGTTCTTC. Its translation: CASSGPSLAGIYNEQFF.

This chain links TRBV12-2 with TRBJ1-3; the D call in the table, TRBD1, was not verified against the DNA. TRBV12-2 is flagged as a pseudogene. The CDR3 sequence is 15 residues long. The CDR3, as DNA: TGTGCAAGTCGCTTAAACAGGTCTACTGGAAACACCATATATTTT. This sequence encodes CASRLNRSTGNTIYF.

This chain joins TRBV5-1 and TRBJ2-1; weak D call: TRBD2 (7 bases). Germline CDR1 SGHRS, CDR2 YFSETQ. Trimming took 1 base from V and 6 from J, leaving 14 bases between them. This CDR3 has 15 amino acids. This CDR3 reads CASSLRGGGSNEQFF. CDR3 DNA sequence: TGCGCCAGCAGCTTGCGTGGCGGGGGCTCCAATGAGCAGTTCTTC. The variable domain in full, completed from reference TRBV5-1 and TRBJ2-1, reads KAGVTQTPRYLIKTRGQQVTLSCSPISGHRSVSWYQQTPGQGLQFLFEYFSETQRNKGNFPGRFSGRQFSNSRSEMNVSTLELGDSALYLCASSLRGGGSNEQFFGPGTRLTVL.